The clone carrying this T cell receptor (beta chain) was seen many times. Germline V gene data show CDR1 as DFQATT and CDR2 as SNEGSKA (reference sequence). Deletions cut 7 bases from V and 4 bases from J, with 17 bases between. The CDR3 runs to 14 residues. This specimen comes from a study of T cells in Graves' hyperthyroidism and ophthalmopathy. Regions amplified from RNA transcripts were the TCR beta CDR3 regions. Researchers ran a first-round RT-PCR on the TCR CDR3 using the HTBI primer set. MiXCR, applied by TCRdb to the multiplex PCR reads, yields one record per CDR3 protein. This sample has 400,000 to 500,000 distinct CDR3 sequences, with about an eighth found just once.

Sequenced input: blood. The sequence came from a woman between 18 and 30 years old with Graves' hyperthyroidism. The rearrangement uses TRBV20-1 and TRBJ2-1; D tentatively fits TRBD1 or TRBD2 (5 bases each). CDR3 residues: CSVGTEKDYNEQFF. CDR3 in DNA: TGCAGTGTTGGGACGGAAAAAGATTACAATGAGCAGTTCTTC.